The rows below give T cell receptor beta chains drawn from one sample of a study of cytomegalovirus exposure and HLA in healthy donors. This table comes from immunoSEQ multiplex PCR, and its TCRdb copy is limited to in-frame clones, with some not included. The sample lists 240,000 or so clones, about 80% occurring once. The sequencing input was PBMCs. The receptor source for this set is a woman aged 40 to 55 in good health and CMV-seropositive. Each CDR3 is given with its conserved first and last residue. D genes are given only for firm matches. Only part of the rows carry a size: once, few, many, or a class if the clone is expanded.

TRBV29-1	TRBJ2-1	TRBD2	NA	CSVEGWTSSNEQFF	TGCAGCGTTGAAGGGTGGACTAGCTCTAATGAGCAGTTCTTC
TRBV7-9	TRBJ2-1	NA	NA	CASSLFSGSYNEQFF	TGTGCCAGCAGCTTATTTAGCGGCTCCTACAATGAGCAGTTCTTC
TRBV14	TRBJ2-1	TRBD2	NA	CASSQMLIRTSGQLEQFF	TGTGCCAGCAGCCAGATGCTTATCCGGACTAGCGGGCAACTTGAGCAGTTCTTC
TRBV9	TRBJ1-1	TRBD1	NA	CASSSGQINTEAFF	TGTGCCAGCAGCTCGGGACAGATTAACACTGAAGCTTTCTTT
TRBV19	TRBJ2-3	TRBD2	NA	CASSIGLAGTTDTQYF	TGTGCCAGTAGTATCGGACTAGCGGGGACCACAGATACGCAGTATTTT
TRBV19	TRBJ2-5	TRBD1	NA	CASSKGDRGGETQYF	TGTGCCAGTAGTAAAGGGGACAGAGGGGGAGAGACCCAGTACTTC
TRBV23-1	TRBJ2-5	NA	NA	CASSPVQGRQETQYF	TGCGCCAGCAGTCCGGTTCAGGGAAGACAAGAGACCCAGTACTTC
TRBV7-8	TRBJ2-7	NA	NA	CASSLPRISYEQYF	TGTGCCAGCAGCCTACCCAGGATATCTTACGAGCAGTACTTC
TRBV7-9	TRBJ2-4	TRBD2	NA	CSSSWGGPAKNIQYF	TGTTCCAGCAGCTGGGGGGGTCCGGCCAAAAACATTCAGTACTTC
TRBV19	TRBJ1-1	NA	NA	CASSPNREWGNTEAFF	TGTGCCAGTAGTCCCAACAGGGAATGGGGGAACACTGAAGCTTTCTTT
TRBV7-9	TRBJ2-3	TRBD1	NA	CASSLDRGVTDTQYF	TGTGCCAGCAGCCTCGACAGGGGTGTAACAGATACGCAGTATTTT
TRBV7-8	TRBJ1-2	TRBD1	NA	CASRPAGQGVGGGYTF	TGTGCCAGCAGACCTGCCGGACAGGGGGTAGGTGGTGGCTACACCTTC
TRBV5-4	TRBJ2-1	TRBD2	NA	CASSYSGGGGIYNEQFF	TGTGCCAGCAGCTACTCGGGTGGCGGGGGGATTTACAATGAGCAGTTCTTC
TRBV19	TRBJ1-2	NA	NA	CASSITGSNYGYTF	TGTGCCAGTAGTATAACAGGGTCTAACTATGGCTACACCTTC
TRBV11-3	TRBJ2-7	TRBD2	NA	CASSLSGGYPYEQYF	TGTGCCAGCAGCTTAAGCGGGGGTTACCCCTACGAGCAGTACTTC
TRBV4-1	TRBJ2-1	NA	NA	CASSQVLRGHEQFF	TGCGCCAGCAGCCAAGTGCTTCGAGGTCACGAGCAGTTCTTC
TRBV19	TRBJ2-1	TRBD2	NA	CASKTSGGGNEQFF	TGTGCCAGTAAAACGAGCGGGGGGGGCAATGAGCAGTTCTTC
TRBV30	TRBJ1-1	TRBD1	NA	CAWSRQGDTEAFF	TGTGCCTGGAGCCGACAGGGGGACACTGAAGCTTTCTTT
TRBV5-6	TRBJ1-5	TRBD1	NA	CASSFYGQGESQPQHF	TGTGCCAGCAGCTTCTACGGGCAGGGGGAAAGTCAGCCCCAGCATTTT
TRBV11-1	TRBJ2-5	NA	NA	CASSLGRGGPGTQYF	TGTGCCAGCAGCTTAGGGCGGGGCGGCCCGGGGACCCAGTACTTC
TRBV28	TRBJ1-6	NA	NA	CASIPSVPGNNSPLHF	TGTGCCAGCATTCCTTCGGTGCCGGGTAATAATTCACCCCTCCACTTT
TRBV6-5	TRBJ1-1	NA	NA	CASSSTWSREAFF	TGTGCCAGCAGTTCTACATGGAGCCGTGAAGCTTTCTTT
TRBV30	TRBJ2-5	TRBD1	NA	CAWHRGGTQYF	TGTGCCTGGCACAGGGGCGGGACCCAGTACTTC
TRBV9	TRBJ2-7	TRBD1	NA	CASSPKQGQGLWEQYF	TGTGCCAGCAGCCCCAAACAGGGACAGGGTTTGTGGGAGCAGTACTTC
TRBV5-1	TRBJ2-5	TRBD2	NA	CASSLVITSGTETQYF	TGCGCCAGCAGCTTGGTTATAACTAGCGGGACCGAGACCCAGTACTTC
TRBV5-1	TRBJ2-7	NA	NA	CASSGGFSYEQCF	TGCGCCAGCAGCGGGGGGTTCTCCTACGAGCAGTGCTTC
TRBV7-3	TRBJ2-3	TRBD2	few	CASSPGTSGTDKLDTQYF	TGTGCCAGCAGCCCCGGGACTAGCGGGACCGATAAGCTGGATACGCAGTATTTT
TRBV6-6	TRBJ2-3	NA	NA	CASSPAGQLDTQYF	TGTGCCAGCTCGCCAGCGGGTCAGTTAGATACGCAGTATTTT
TRBV4-2	TRBJ2-7	NA	NA	CASSQDPLSSYEQYF	TGTGCCAGCAGCCAAGATCCGCTTAGCTCCTACGAGCAGTACTTC
TRBV2	TRBJ1-6	NA	few	CASVFTGNSPLHF	TGTGCCAGCGTGTTCACAGGAAATTCACCCCTCCACTTT
TRBV6-5	TRBJ1-2	NA	NA	CASSGPGPAHRVF	TGTGCCAGCAGTGGACCGGGACCGGCACACAGGGTCTTC
TRBV11-3	TRBJ1-1	NA	once	CASSLGRTGTMNTEAFF	TGTGCCAGCAGCTTAGGAAGAACAGGGACTATGAACACTGAAGCTTTCTTT
TRBV19	TRBJ1-5	TRBD1	NA	CASRKPGQENQPQHF	TGTGCCAGTAGGAAACCAGGACAGGAGAATCAGCCCCAGCATTTT
TRBV2	TRBJ2-1	NA	NA	CASSEALRGMGEQFF	TGTGCCAGCAGTGAAGCGCTTCGGGGTATGGGTGAGCAGTTCTTC
TRBV7-2	TRBJ2-5	NA	NA	CASSLESSTLETQYF	TGTGCCAGCAGCTTAGAGAGTTCGACTTTAGAGACCCAGTACTTC
TRBV7-9	TRBJ1-4	TRBD1	NA	CASSSPGQGAEKLFF	TGTGCCAGCAGCAGTCCGGGACAGGGGGCTGAAAAACTGTTTTTT
TRBV6-5	TRBJ1-3	TRBD1	few	CASSRQGVGNTIYF	TGTGCCAGCAGTCGCCAGGGGGTCGGAAACACCATATATTTT
TRBV25-1	TRBJ2-1	NA	NA	CASSKGEETLYNEQFF	TGTGCCAGCAGTAAAGGGGAAGAAACCCTCTACAATGAGCAGTTCTTC
TRBV29-1	TRBJ2-1	NA	NA	CSTIGVDQFF	TGCAGCACGATCGGGGTGGACCAGTTCTTC
TRBV15	TRBJ2-3	TRBD1	NA	CATSREDRVPTDTQYF	TGTGCCACCAGCAGAGAAGACAGGGTACCCACAGATACGCAGTATTTT
TRBV29-1	TRBJ2-7	NA	NA	CSVLRDYEQYF	TGCAGCGTTTTGAGGGACTACGAGCAGTACTTC
TRBV19	TRBJ1-2	TRBD1	NA	CASQGQFYGYTF	TGTGCCAGCCAGGGACAGTTCTATGGCTACACCTTC
TRBV4-1	TRBJ1-6	NA	NA	CASSQPRGESPLGRSPLHF	TGCGCCAGCAGCCAACCCCGGGGGGAGTCGCCCCTAGGGAGGTCACCCCTCCACTTT
TRBV7-9	TRBJ2-2	TRBD1	NA	CSSSLSSQGFAGELFF	TGTTCCAGCAGCTTAAGTTCACAGGGGTTCGCCGGGGAGCTGTTTTTT
TRBV7-2	TRBJ2-5	NA	NA	CASSLTSSRGMETQYF	TGTGCCAGCAGCTTAACGTCCAGTAGGGGGATGGAGACCCAGTACTTC
TRBV13	TRBJ1-6	NA	NA	CASSLKSSYNSPLHF	TGTGCCAGCAGCTTAAAGAGCTCCTATAATTCCCCCCTCCACTTT
TRBV2	TRBJ1-6	NA	NA	CASSPGGDNSPLHF	TGTGCCAGCTCCCCGGGGGGTGATAATTCACCCCTCCACTTT